The clone carrying this TCR beta chain was recorded a few times. Antigen unknown. Methods used by the authors: A classifier for distant metastasis in papillary thyroid cancer was constructed using CDR3 differences observed across clinicopathological groups. TCRdb re-clonotyped the PCR reads through MiXCR. TCRdb's processing, not the authors' own work, is the source of the V and J calls. The sample holds approximately 8,000 clones, around 27% seen once. The data stem from a study of metastatic and nonmetastatic thyroid tumors. At the level of the study: Malignant and benign thyroid patients had repertoires compared in peripheral blood and tumor or nodule tissue. Notes on the study in general: When malignant thyroid tumors were compared with benign nodules, TCR beta diversity was reportedly significantly higher in the malignant tumors. This held in both blood and tumor samples.

The junction had 10 bases not matched to a gene; V was cut back by 4 bases and J by 4 bases. Germline V gene lookup returns CDR1 MNHNS and CDR2 SASEGT. There are 16 residues in the CDR3. Until they underwent thyroid surgery, no patient had received any treatment. Sequences were obtained from adjacent normal tissue. The rearrangement joins TRBV6-1 to TRBJ1-3, with 7 bases aligning to TRBD1. The TCR comes from a female donor with papillary thyroid cancer or a benign thyroid nodule (not recorded which). Some clones in this sample may be carry-over from other donors' samples. CDR3 bases: TGTGCCAGCAGTGCTTCGGCAGCCAGGGGGGGAAACACCATATATTTT. Protein product: CASSASAARGGNTIYF.